The present T cell receptor (beta chain) was sequenced within a study of identical twins. V dropped 3 bases and J dropped 0 bases, with 15 bases sitting between them. This CDR3 is built from 17 residues. Germline V lookup: CDR1 MNHEY, CDR2 SVGAGI. Unique molecular identifiers were present on cDNA, and template switching added a universal primer site. TCRdb called the 5' RACE reads again in MiXCR, with one record for every CDR3 protein. The sample consists of about 660,000 distinct CDR3 sequences, roughly 8% of them appearing once. These data are also associated with another study on yellow fever vaccine responses in identical twins.

The V call is TRBV6-5, the J call TRBJ2-1; D is possibly TRBD1 (6 bases). Sample: PBMCs. This receptor was identified in a woman under 30 in good health. CDR3 loop: CASSYPSAGASYNEQFF. The DNA for the CDR3 is TGTGCCAGCAGTTATCCCTCCGCAGGGGCCTCCTACAATGAGCAGTTCTTC.